Shown below are 7 T cell receptor beta chains from a single sample sequenced in a study of CD8 T cells in Susac syndrome. RNA, at roughly 0.5 to 1 ug, was reverse transcribed with random hexamers. TCRdb redid the calling of the immunoSEQ multiplex PCR reads with MiXCR, one entry per CDR3 protein. This sample has roughly 200,000 distinct CDR3 sequences; roughly 94% occur once, and the top ten carry approximately 0.082%. The specimen sequenced was CD4+ T cells from PBMCs. The origin of the receptors is a human donor with multiple sclerosis.

The gene calls are TRBV5-4 and TRBJ2-5; D not certain. CDR1 is SGHNT, CDR2 YYREEE, per germline (reference sequence). There are 14 residues in the CDR3. The germline V and J ends were trimmed by 3 bases and 0 bases, with 9 bases remaining between them. The CDR3 is CASSSPRYQETQYF. Here the CDR3 DNA reads TGTGCCAGCAGCTCCCCTCGGTACCAAGAGACCCAGTACTTC.

The chain recombines TRBV5-4 with TRBJ2-6; the match to TRBD1 covers 7 bases. V shed 0 bases and J 0 bases; nucleotides not matched to a gene: 3. Germline CDR1 and CDR2: SGHNT and YYREEE (reference sequence). The CDR3 has 17 amino acids. The CDR3, as DNA: TGTGCCAGCAGCTTGGGGACAGGTATCTCTGGGGCCAACGTCCTGACTTTC. This gives the protein CASSLGTGISGANVLTF.

The rearrangement uses TRBV29-1 and TRBJ2-6; tentatively, D is TRBD2 (5 bases). The V end lost 5 bases, the J end lost 0 bases, and 8 bases lay between the germline ends. The CDR3 is 14 amino acids. Germline loops: CDR1 SQVTM, CDR2 ANQGSEA. CDR3 DNA: TGCAGCGTTCTGGAGGCCTCTGGGGCCAACGTCCTGACTTTC. Amino acid sequence: CSVLEASGANVLTF. Complete variable domain (other parts from reference TRBV29-1 and TRBJ2-6): SAVISQKPSRDICQRGTSLTIQCQVDSQVTMMFWYRQQPGQSLTLIATANQGSEATYESGFVIDKFPISRPNLTFSTLTVSNMSPEDSSIYLCSVLEASGANVLTFGAGSRLTVL.

The rearrangement uses TRBV7-8 and TRBJ2-5; TRBD2 matches at 8 bases. The trim removed 1 base at V and 9 bases at J, leaving 10 bases unmatched. This CDR3 has 15 amino acids. Germline-derived CDR1 and CDR2 are SGHVS and FQNEAQ. The CDR3 nucleotides are TGTGCCAGCAGCTTAGGGGGAGCGGGAGCTGAGGCCCAGTACTTC. It translates to CASSLGGAGAEAQYF.

V gene TRBV3-1 combines with J gene TRBJ2-1; 11 nucleotides agree with TRBD2. Unmatched junction bases numbered 4, after V lost 4 bases and J lost 2 bases. The CDR3 runs 16 residues. Germline V gives CDR1 LGHDT, CDR2 YNNKEL (reference sequence). The CDR3 protein is CASSRVTSGAYNEQFF. CDR3 DNA sequence: TGTGCCAGCAGCCGGGTGACTAGCGGGGCCTACAATGAGCAGTTCTTC.

This chain uses TRBV3-1 with TRBJ2-5, with a possible D match to TRBD2 (7 bases). V gave up 3 bases and J gave up 5 bases, with 16 bases separating them. Germline V CDR1 and CDR2: LGHDT, YNNKEL (reference sequence). CDR3 length: 15 residues. CDR3 DNA: TGTGCCAGCAGCCACCAAGGGGGGGTTGGGGAGACCCAGTACTTC. It translates to CASSHQGGVGETQYF.

The chain couples TRBV30 to TRBJ2-6; D call uncertain. V lost 5 bases and J 1 base, leaving 6 bases between the germline ends. The CDR3 contains 13 residues. Germline V lookup: CDR1 GTSNPN, CDR2 SVGIG (reference sequence). The CDR3 spells CAWGKSGANVLTF. The DNA for the CDR3 is TGTGCCTGGGGGAAATCTGGGGCCAACGTCCTGACTTTC.